A selection of T cell receptor beta chains follows, all from one sample in a study of human T cells and chemical hapten exposure. TCRdb processed the RACE reads anew with MiXCR; each CDR3 protein has one entry. This repertoire shows some 350,000 distinct CDR3 sequences, around 6% found once; its top ten account for about 5%. The sample in question was whole blood, obtained in connection with sensitization to the hapten diphenylcyclopropenone (DPC). These receptors all stem from a woman under 30 with alopecia areata. Some clones in this sample may be carry-over from other donors' samples. Each CDR3 is given with its conserved first and last residue. Fields, in order: clone size, CDR3 length, D gene, V gene, J gene, CDR3 DNA, CDR3 protein. The D gene is left open where the match is weak. Rows may omit the clone size; those that give it use once, few, many or a size class.

few,14,TRBD1,TRBV11-2,TRBJ1-2,TGTGCCAGCAGCTCGGGACAGGGGTTCTATGGCTACACCTTC,CASSSGQGFYGYTF
-,15,TRBD1,TRBV2,TRBJ2-3,TGTGCCAGCAGTGCCACAGGGGTTCAGTCAGATACGCAGTATTTT,CASSATGVQSDTQYF
many,12,-,TRBV6-6,TRBJ2-5,TGTGCCAGCAGTTCCGCCGGGGGGACCCAGTACTTC,CASSSAGGTQYF
few,13,TRBD2,TRBV2,TRBJ2-5,TGTGCCACTAGCGGGGGGAACCAAGAGACCCAGTACTTC,CATSGGNQETQYF
few,12,-,TRBV12-3/TRBV12-4,TRBJ2-7,TGTGCCAGCAGTATGGGACCGACCTCCGAGTACTTC,CASSMGPTSEYF
few,15,-,TRBV6-1,TRBJ2-6,TGTGCCAGCATCCGTGGGAGTTCTGGGGCCAACGTCCTGACTTTC,CASIRGSSGANVLTF
many,14,-,TRBV29-1,TRBJ1-2,TGCAGCGTTGAACAGGGAACGGCTAACTATGGCTACACCTTC,CSVEQGTANYGYTF
many,16,TRBD1,TRBV7-9,TRBJ1-1,TGTGCCAGCAGCTTAATGCGCGGGACAGCGAACACTGAAGCTTTCTTT,CASSLMRGTANTEAFF
many,12,-,TRBV29-1,TRBJ1-1,TGCAGCGTATCAGAGGGGGGCACTGAAGCTTTCTTT,CSVSEGGTEAFF
few,14,-,TRBV29-1,TRBJ2-5,TGCAGCGTTGTGGGACGGAAGTACCAAGAGACCCAGTACTTC,CSVVGRKYQETQYF
many,11,-,TRBV6-6,TRBJ1-1,TGTGCCAGCAGGTTGAACACTGAAGCTTTCTTT,CASRLNTEAFF
few,13,-,TRBV5-4,TRBJ2-5,TGTGCCAGCAGCTCGGCGGTAGAAGAGACCCAGTACTTC,CASSSAVEETQYF
many,15,-,TRBV4-3,TRBJ1-1,TGCGCCAGCAGCCAAGGACGGACAGACCACACTGAAGCTTTCTTT,CASSQGRTDHTEAFF
-,13,TRBD1,TRBV29-1,TRBJ1-6,TGCAGCGTTCGACAGGGGGCGGATTCACCCCTCCACTTT,CSVRQGADSPLHF
-,10,-,TRBV28,TRBJ2-1,TGTGCCGCCGGGGTTTATGAGCAGTTCTTC,CAAGVYEQFF
many,15,-,TRBV6-2/TRBV6-3,TRBJ1-5,TGTGCCAGCGCCGCCCTAGACAGTAACAATCAGCCCCAGCATTTT,CASAALDSNNQPQHF
-,14,TRBD2,TRBV10-3,TRBJ2-2,TGTGCCACCCACGGGGGGGGTCTCACCGGGGAGCTGTTTTTT,CATHGGGLTGELFF
many,16,-,TRBV6-5,TRBJ2-2,TGTGCCAGCGGGGAAAGGGGGGTGCGCGACACCGGGGAGCTGTTTTTT,CASGERGVRDTGELFF
few,13,-,TRBV4-3,TRBJ1-1,TGCGCCAGCAGCCAAGGGGGTCCCACGGCAGCTTTCTTT,CASSQGGPTAAFF
few,15,-,TRBV12-3/TRBV12-4,TRBJ1-3,TGTGCCAGCAGTTCCCCATCGACACTTGGAAACACCATATATTTT,CASSSPSTLGNTIYF
few,17,TRBD2,TRBV13,TRBJ2-7,TGTGCCAGCAGCGTTACCGCGAGCGGGGGTATCTCCTACGAGCAGTACTTC,CASSVTASGGISYEQYF
-,13,TRBD1,TRBV27,TRBJ2-7,TGTGCCAGCAGGGGGACAGAACCCTTCGAGCAGTACTTC,CASRGTEPFEQYF
-,15,-,TRBV6-2/TRBV6-3,TRBJ2-3,TGTGCCAGCAGCCTTGACAGACCTCCCACAGATACGCAGTATTTT,CASSLDRPPTDTQYF
-,12,-,TRBV3-1,TRBJ2-5,TGTGCCAGCAGCCAAATCCCAGAGACCCAGTACTTC,CASSQIPETQYF
-,16,TRBD1,TRBV28,TRBJ1-2,TGTGCCAGCATGACAGGGGGAAGTGCCTTTAGCTATGGCTACACCTTC,CASMTGGSAFSYGYTF
-,16,TRBD1,TRBV5-6,TRBJ1-6,TGTGCCAGCAGCTTTGGGACCGGGACAGGGAAGTCACCCCTCCACTTT,CASSFGTGTGKSPLHF
many,15,TRBD1,TRBV6-5,TRBJ1-6,TGTGCCAGCAGTTACTCTGGACAGGGGAATTCACCCCTCCACTTT,CASSYSGQGNSPLHF
many,21,TRBD1,TRBV4-3,TRBJ1-1,TGCGCCAGCAGCCAAGATCCCGGCGGGACAGGGGGTTTCGGGCTAGATTCTGAAGCTTTCTTT,CASSQDPGGTGGFGLDSEAFF
-,13,TRBD1,TRBV6-5,TRBJ1-1,TGTGCCAGCAGACCACCGGGACAGGGGGTAGCTTTCTTT,CASRPPGQGVAFF
few,17,TRBD2,TRBV4-1,TRBJ2-7,TGCGCCAGCAGCCAAGACCGGACTAGCGGGGGGGCCTACGAGCAGTACTTC,CASSQDRTSGGAYEQYF
many,14,-,TRBV6-5,TRBJ1-1,TGTGCCAGCAGTTACGTATCGGGGGTCGCTGAAGCTTTCTTT,CASSYVSGVAEAFF
many,14,-,TRBV20-1,TRBJ1-1,TGCAGTGCTATCCGTGGACCGGCGAACACTGAAGCTTTCTTT,CSAIRGPANTEAFF
-,16,TRBD1,TRBV12-3/TRBV12-4,TRBJ2-1,TGTGCCAGCAGACGACCCGGGGGACAGGGCCACAATGAGCAGTTCTTC,CASRRPGGQGHNEQFF
-,15,TRBD2,TRBV13,TRBJ2-1,TGTGCCAGCAGCTTGGGACTAGCGGGGGACAATGAGCAGTTCTTC,CASSLGLAGDNEQFF
few,17,-,TRBV7-3,TRBJ2-3,TGTGCCAGCAGCTTAAATAGGGGGATCGGTGCTTCAGATACGCAGTATTTT,CASSLNRGIGASDTQYF
-,15,-,TRBV28,TRBJ1-2,TGTGCCAGCAGTTTTGAGGGCCGGGAACACCATGGCTACACCTTC,CASSFEGREHHGYTF
few,15,-,TRBV4-3,TRBJ1-2,TGCGCCAGCAGCCAAGATGATCTTCCTAACTATGGCTACACCTTC,CASSQDDLPNYGYTF
-,16,TRBD2,TRBV3-1,TRBJ2-3,TGTGCCAGCAGCCGGTGGGAAGCGGGGGGGACAGATACGCAGTATTTT,CASSRWEAGGTDTQYF
-,15,TRBD1,TRBV5-1,TRBJ2-3,TGCGCCAGCAGAGAGGGACAGGGTAACACAGATACGCAGTATTTT,CASREGQGNTDTQYF